This TCR beta chain is drawn from a study of T cells in Graves' hyperthyroidism and ophthalmopathy. Not enrolled were patients with uncontrolled infection, other autoimmune disease, pregnancy or lactation. Thyroid ultrasound, orbital computed tomography, clinical symptoms, and serum thyroxine and TRAb underpinned diagnoses. Many counts were recorded for this clonotype. Its antigen is still unknown. TCR beta CDR3 regions were amplified from RNA. First-round RT-PCR of the TCR CDR3 relied on the HTBI primer set. TCRdb passed the multiplex PCR reads through MiXCR, listing each CDR3 protein once. The sample lists fewer than 450,000 distinct CDR3 sequences, 11% to 15% seen once, with over 25% in the top ten. Whole-study findings and limits: Researchers found most expanded thyroid clonotypes above 0.001 in blood as well.

The V end was cut by 3 bases, the J end by 0 bases, with 15 bases between. Germline CDR1 and CDR2: DFQATT and SNEGSKA (reference sequence). The CDR3 extends over 16 amino acids. This receptor was taken from a middle-aged man with Graves' ophthalmopathy. The specimen was blood. V usage is TRBV20-1 and J usage is TRBJ1-3, with D possibly being TRBD1 (6 bases). The CDR3 DNA reads TGCAGTGCTAGCCACCCTAGGGGGAACTCTGGAAACACCATATATTTT. It specifies CSASHPRGNSGNTIYF.